These 10 T cell receptor beta chains were all obtained from the same sample, sequenced in a study of beta chain features in type 1 diabetes. Reverse transcribing all isolated RNA meant expressed TCRB transcripts were sequenced. Sequencing used immunoSEQ multiplex PCR; TCRdb keeps in-frame clones, though not all of them. The data hold about 650,000 clones, with roughly an eighth observed a single time. Findings and limits, study-wide: TCRB CDR3 length was moderately but significantly reduced in all four CD4+ subsets of Type 1 diabetes patients.

Their specific antigens are unknown. The sample comprised naive CD4+ T cells from blood. The receptors were sampled from a man aged 25-40 years with type 1 diabetes.

The chain has TRBV7-9 and TRBJ2-3; 14 bases match TRBD2. This CDR3 region has 19 residues. V trimming: 4 bases; J trimming: 2 bases; junction bases outside the gene matches: 11. Per the germline V gene, CDR1 is SEHNR and CDR2 is FQNEAQ (reference sequence). Written as DNA, the CDR3 is TGTGCCAGCAGCTCGCTACCTGGACTAGCGGGGGGCGACACAGATACGCAGTATTTT. This translates into CASSSLPGLAGGDTDTQYF.

The rearrangement uses TRBV7-2 and TRBJ1-2; 7 bases agree with TRBD1. The length of the CDR3 is 14 residues. V dropped 5 bases and J dropped 2; count of bases not matched to a gene: 5. CDR1 SGHTA and CDR2 FQGNSA come from the germline V gene. CDR3 loop: CASSPRQGNYGYTF. The CDR3, as DNA: TGTGCCAGCAGCCCCCGACAGGGAAACTATGGCTACACCTTC.

The chain combines TRBV6-4 with TRBJ1-1; 8 bases map to TRBD1. V lost 5 bases to trimming and J lost 5 bases; unmatched junction nucleotides: 4. CDR1 and CDR2 (germline): MRHNA, SNTAGT. There are 13 residues in the CDR3. The CDR3 spells CASSKDRATEAFF. The CDR3 DNA reads TGTGCCAGCAGTAAGGACAGGGCTACTGAAGCTTTCTTT.

V gene TRBV4-3 combines with J gene TRBJ1-2; D is perhaps TRBD1 (5 bases). The CDR3 extends over 15 amino acids. V lost 5 bases, J lost 5 bases, and 18 bases lay in between. From germline, CDR1 is LGHNA and CDR2 YSLEER. This CDR3 reads CASSVNVGRRYGYTF. DNA for the CDR3: TGCGCCAGCAGCGTTAATGTGGGGCGCAGGTATGGCTACACCTTC.

V usage is TRBV25-1 and J usage is TRBJ2-7; D is unclear. This CDR3 is built from 14 residues. The V and J ends lost 1 base and 1 base respectively, with 8 bases between them. The V gene's germline CDR1 is MGHDK and CDR2 SYGVNS. The CDR3: CASSELSGSYEQYF. DNA of the CDR3: TGTGCCAGCAGTGAATTGTCCGGTTCCTACGAGCAGTACTTC.

The sample holds a few counts of this clone. The rearrangement links TRBV7-2 to TRBJ2-5; TRBD2 matches 11 bases. This CDR3 is 19 amino acids long. Germline CDR1 reads SGHTA; CDR2 reads FQGNSA. Germline trimming cut 0 bases from V and 2 bases from J; bases unmatched to any gene: 11. The CDR3: CASSLAFGLAGGLQETQYF. The CDR3 DNA is TGTGCCAGCAGCTTAGCGTTCGGGCTAGCGGGGGGATTACAAGAGACCCAGTACTTC.

This clone was detected only a few times. This chain links TRBV7-9 with TRBJ2-7; D unclear. Germline V CDR1 and CDR2: SEHNR, FQNEAQ (reference sequence). V lost 1 base and J 2 bases, leaving 6 bases between the germline ends. CDR3 length: 13 amino acids. The CDR3 region is CASSLGRTYEQYF. The CDR3 DNA reads as TGTGCCAGCAGCTTAGGACGGACCTACGAGCAGTACTTC.

The rearrangement joins TRBV4-3 to TRBJ1-6; D might be TRBD1 (6 bases). Germline-derived CDR1 and CDR2 are LGHNA and YSLEER. The CDR3 spans 18 residues. Trimming pared 0 bases from V and 1 base from J, leaving 13 bases between. In nucleotides, the CDR3 is TGCGCCAGCAGCCAAGATACGAGGAGGGGGTCCTATAATTCACCCCTCCACTTT. Translated: CASSQDTRRGSYNSPLHF.

The V call is TRBV19, the J call TRBJ1-1, with a weak D call TRBD1 (5 bases). V was shortened by 9 bases and J by 0 bases, with 11 bases between the two germline ends. Germline V CDR1 and CDR2: LNHDA, SQIVND (reference sequence). The CDR3 loop spans 13 amino acids. The CDR3 DNA follows: TGTGCCAGCACACAGGCCATGAACACTGAAGCTTTCTTT. This sequence encodes CASTQAMNTEAFF.

The chain carries TRBV4-2 and TRBJ2-1, with TRBD2 matching over 9 bases. Germline CDR1 is LGHNA and CDR2 is YNFKEQ. The CDR3 is made up of 17 amino acids. The V and J ends lost 4 bases and 5 bases, in that order; junction bases with no gene match: 12. CDR3 amino acids: CASSLDPASGADNEQFF. CDR3 sequence (DNA): TGTGCCAGCAGCCTAGACCCGGCTAGCGGGGCCGACAATGAGCAGTTCTTC.